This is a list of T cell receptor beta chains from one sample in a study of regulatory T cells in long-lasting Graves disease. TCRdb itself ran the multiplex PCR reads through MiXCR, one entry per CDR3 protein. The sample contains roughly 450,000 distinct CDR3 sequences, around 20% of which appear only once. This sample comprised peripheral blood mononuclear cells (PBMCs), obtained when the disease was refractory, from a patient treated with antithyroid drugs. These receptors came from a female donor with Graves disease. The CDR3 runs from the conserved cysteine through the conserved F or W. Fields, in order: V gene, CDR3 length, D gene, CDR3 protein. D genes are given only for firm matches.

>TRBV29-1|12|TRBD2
CSVGTTLETQYF
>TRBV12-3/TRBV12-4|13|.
CASMQARSEGYTF
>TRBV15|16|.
CATSRVTGGGNQPQHF
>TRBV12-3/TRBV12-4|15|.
CASSLRGTVTYEQYF
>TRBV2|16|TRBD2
CASSGAGLQQQETQYF
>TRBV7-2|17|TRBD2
CASSLVAGGSNTGELFF
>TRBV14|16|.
CASSPEGVGNNSPLHF
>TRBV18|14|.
CASSAGSGNQPQHF
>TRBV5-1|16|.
CASSLEGGNMNTEAFF
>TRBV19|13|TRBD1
CASRKGQSYEQYF
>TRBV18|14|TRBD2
CASSPTSGKNIQYF
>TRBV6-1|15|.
CASRRQNSGANVLTF
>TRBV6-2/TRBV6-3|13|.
CASSYGQSYEQYF
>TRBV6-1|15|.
CASSARRDKPYEQYF
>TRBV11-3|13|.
CASSLGQNYEQYF
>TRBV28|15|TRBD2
CASSRTSGGTDTQYF
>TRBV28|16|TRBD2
CASSPLAGGPENIQYF
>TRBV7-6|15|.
CASSRYTGSSYEQYF
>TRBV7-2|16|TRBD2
CASSLVGTSGNNEQFF
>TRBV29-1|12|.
CSVRGNNQPQHF
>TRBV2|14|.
CASSEVGNNQPQHF
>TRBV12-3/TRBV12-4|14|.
CASSVGRGSYEQYF
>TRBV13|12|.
CASSPKASPLHF
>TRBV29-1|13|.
CSADRQNTGELFF
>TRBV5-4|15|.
CASSLYSAVSYEQYF